What follows describes a single T cell receptor beta chain. Its antigen is as yet unknown. PCR employed 60 Vbeta and 13 Jbeta primers. Method: immunoSEQ multiplex PCR; TCRdb's copy keeps in-frame clones and lacks some. The data hold 250,000 to 350,000 clones, with 86% observed a single time. Germline-derived CDR1 and CDR2 are MNHEY and SVGAGI. Deletions cut 8 bases from V and 6 bases from J, with 16 bases between. This CDR3 contains 13 residues. The data originate from a study of cytomegalovirus exposure and HLA in healthy donors. Turning to the study itself: Earlier results showed almost 120 million unique TCR beta sequences derived from about 179 million T cells. Study outcomes and limitations: In a later analysis, several top co-occurrence clusters appeared linked to parvovirus B19, influenza, CMV and Epstein-Barr virus.

The V call is TRBV6-5, the J call TRBJ2-5, with D perhaps TRBD1 (6 bases). Sequencing input: PBMCs. The clonotype comes from a man between 35 and 55 years old in good health and CMV-seropositive. The CDR3 DNA reads as TGTGCCAGCTTGGCAGGGGTAGAGAAGACCCAGTACTTC. Translating gives CASLAGVEKTQYF.